This TCR beta chain appears in the sequencing data of a study of shared clonotypes between healthy human individuals. Study-wide context: Donors were two women and a few men aged 18 to 49. Three plates were used per donor for CD4 naive, three for CD4 memory, two for CD8 naive and one for CD8 memory.

Method: immunoSEQ multiplex PCR; TCRdb's copy keeps in-frame clones and lacks some. The table shows roughly 2.4 million clones, with under 97% occurring only once. Trimming cost V 5 bases and J 6 bases, with 14 bases left between them. This CDR3 comprises 13 residues. Germline values: CDR1 MDHEN, CDR2 SYDVKM. The chain is built from TRBV28 and TRBJ2-7; D is uncertain. Specimen: naive CD4+ T cells sorted from blood. Subset: CD45RA+ positively selected. The clonotype originates from a young man in good health. In nucleotides, the CDR3 is TGTGCCAGCAGTGGGCAGGTCCCCTCCGAGCAGTACTTC. It encodes CASSGQVPSEQYF.